These T cell receptor beta chains were read from a single sample in a study of radiation and T cells in renal cell carcinoma. TCRdb's copy holds only in-frame clones and misses some; the assay was immunoSEQ multiplex PCR. There are about 130,000 clones in the sample; roughly four fifths occur only once, and less than 2.5% lies in the top ten. Sequences were derived from blood, sampled from a patient whose treatment included radiotherapy and nephrectomy. These receptor sequences come from a woman aged 55-69 years with renal cell carcinoma. CDR3s include the opening cysteine and the closing phenylalanine or tryptophan. D genes are given only for firm matches. For some rows the clone size is stated as once, few or many, or as a class when expanded; others skip it.

V: TRBV4-3; D: TRBD1; size: -; J: TRBJ2-7; CDR3: CASSQDPGGTGFAEQYF; DNA: TGCGCCAGCAGCCAAGATCCGGGTGGGACAGGGTTTGCCGAGCAGTACTTC
V: TRBV7-6; D: -; size: -; J: TRBJ1-1; CDR3: CASSLWIGTIPEAFF; DNA: TGTGCCAGCAGCTTATGGATTGGAACAATTCCCGAAGCTTTCTTT
V: TRBV6-5; D: -; size: -; J: TRBJ2-6; CDR3: CASTRPGANVLTF; DNA: TGTGCCAGCACCCGCCCTGGGGCCAACGTCCTGACTTTC
V: TRBV20-1; D: -; size: -; J: TRBJ2-3; CDR3: CSVTDTQYF; DNA: TGCAGTGTCACAGATACGCAGTATTTT
V: TRBV15; D: -; size: -; J: TRBJ2-7; CDR3: CATTRGGGMTYEQYF; DNA: TGTGCCACCACTAGGGGAGGGGGCATGACCTACGAGCAGTACTTC
V: TRBV5-1; D: -; size: once; J: TRBJ1-3; CDR3: CASSLESTAGNTIYF; DNA: TGCGCCAGCAGCTTGGAGTCGACAGCCGGAAACACCATATATTTT
V: TRBV2; D: -; size: -; J: TRBJ2-1; CDR3: CASRSTGFVYNEQFF; DNA: TGTGCCAGCAGATCCACAGGGTTCGTCTACAATGAGCAGTTCTTC
V: TRBV30; D: -; size: -; J: TRBJ1-6; CDR3: CAWSVPIAYNSPLHF; DNA: TGTGCCTGGAGTGTCCCGATCGCCTATAATTCACCCCTCCACTTT
V: TRBV5-1; D: TRBD2; size: few; J: TRBJ2-7; CDR3: CASSFGTSGVGHEQYF; DNA: TGCGCCAGCAGCTTCGGGACTAGCGGGGTTGGGCACGAGCAGTACTTC
V: TRBV5-6; D: -; size: -; J: TRBJ2-2; CDR3: CASSFAGELFF; DNA: TGTGCCAGCAGCTTTGCCGGGGAGCTGTTTTTT
V: TRBV6-5; D: -; size: -; J: TRBJ2-7; CDR3: CASSPRAAYSYEQYF; DNA: TGTGCCAGCAGTCCACGGGCGGCGTACTCCTACGAGCAGTACTTC
V: TRBV5-4; D: TRBD2; size: once; J: TRBJ2-5; CDR3: CASSARTSGQETQYF; DNA: TGTGCCAGCAGCGCACGGACTAGCGGCCAAGAGACCCAGTACTTC
V: TRBV7-6; D: -; size: -; J: TRBJ2-3; CDR3: CASSRELVRADTQYF; DNA: TGTGCCAGCAGCCGTGAACTAGTCCGGGCAGATACGCAGTATTTT
V: TRBV7-6; D: TRBD2; size: few; J: TRBJ2-5; CDR3: CASRTGTSGSIETQYF; DNA: TGTGCCAGCAGGACTGGGACTAGCGGGAGTATAGAGACCCAGTACTTC